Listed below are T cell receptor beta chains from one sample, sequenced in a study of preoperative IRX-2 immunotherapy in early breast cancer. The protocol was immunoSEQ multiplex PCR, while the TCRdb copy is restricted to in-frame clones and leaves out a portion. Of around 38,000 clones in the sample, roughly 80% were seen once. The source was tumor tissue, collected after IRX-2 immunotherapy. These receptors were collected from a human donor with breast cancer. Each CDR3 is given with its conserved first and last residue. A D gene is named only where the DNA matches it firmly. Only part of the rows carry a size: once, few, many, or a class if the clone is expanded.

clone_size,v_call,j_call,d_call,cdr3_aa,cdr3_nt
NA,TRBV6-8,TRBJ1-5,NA,CASRGGSGQSNQPQHF,TGTGCCAGCAGAGGGGGGTCAGGTCAAAGCAATCAGCCCCAGCATTTT
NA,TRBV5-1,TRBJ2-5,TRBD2,CASSRLAGAGETQYF,TGCGCCAGCAGCAGGCTAGCGGGGGCAGGGGAGACCCAGTACTTC
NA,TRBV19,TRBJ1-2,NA,CASSSAGSANYGYTF,TGTGCCAGTAGTTCTGCAGGTTCAGCTAACTATGGCTACACCTTC
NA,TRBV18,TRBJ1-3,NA,CASSPPSGQGNTIYF,TGTGCCAGCTCACCACCGTCTGGTCAGGGAAACACCATATATTTT
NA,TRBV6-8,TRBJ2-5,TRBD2,CASSYSPPTSGRGSVTQYF,TGTGCCAGCAGTTACTCCCCCCCCACTAGCGGGAGGGGCTCAGTGACCCAGTACTTC
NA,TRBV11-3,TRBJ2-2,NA,CASSGSLRNTGELFF,TGTGCCAGCAGCGGGTCTTTGAGGAACACCGGGGAGCTGTTTTTT
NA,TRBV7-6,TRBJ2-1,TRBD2,CASSPTSGGYNEQFF,TGTGCCAGCAGCCCAACGAGCGGGGGTTACAATGAGCAGTTCTTC
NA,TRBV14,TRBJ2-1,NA,CASSQDLVDEQFF,TGTGCCAGCAGCCAAGATCTGGTTGATGAGCAGTTCTTC
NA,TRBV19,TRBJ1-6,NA,CASSMAGLVSPLHF,TGTGCCAGTAGTATGGCAGGGCTGGTTTCACCCCTCCACTTT
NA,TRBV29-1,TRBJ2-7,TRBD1,CSVEGEPGQGTYEQYF,TGCAGCGTTGAGGGGGAACCGGGACAGGGGACCTACGAGCAGTACTTC
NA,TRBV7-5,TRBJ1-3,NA,CASSLKSRWDTIYF,TGTGCCAGCAGCTTAAAGTCCCGGTGGGACACCATATATTTT
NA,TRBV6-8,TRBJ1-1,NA,CAIRGTGGEAFF,TGTGCCATTCGAGGGACGGGGGGGGAAGCTTTCTTT
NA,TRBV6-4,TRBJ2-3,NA,CASSEGGGRRDTQYF,TGTGCCAGCAGTGAAGGGGGCGGGAGGCGTGATACGCAGTATTTT
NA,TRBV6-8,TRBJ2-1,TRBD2,CASTPVGTSGGDEQFF,TGTGCCAGCACCCCGGTCGGGACTAGCGGGGGGGATGAGCAGTTCTTC
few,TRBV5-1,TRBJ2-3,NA,CASSLRSDYLTDTQYF,TGCGCCAGCAGCTTGCGTTCGGACTACCTCACAGATACGCAGTATTTT
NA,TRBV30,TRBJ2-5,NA,CAWRQRDGRPSSETQYF,TGTGCCTGGAGGCAACGGGACGGGCGTCCATCAAGTGAGACCCAGTACTTC
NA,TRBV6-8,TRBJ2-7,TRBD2,CASSQLAVPSIVGQYF,TGTGCCAGCAGCCAACTAGCGGTGCCGTCTATCGTTGGGCAGTACTTC
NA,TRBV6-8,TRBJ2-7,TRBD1,CAISGNPPGQGYEQYF,TGTGCCATCAGTGGAAACCCTCCGGGACAGGGGTACGAGCAGTACTTC
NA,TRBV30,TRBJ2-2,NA,CAWRADPTGELFF,TGTGCCTGGAGGGCCGACCCGACCGGGGAGCTGTTTTTT
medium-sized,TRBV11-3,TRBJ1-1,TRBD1,CASSSRLGQGTEAFF,TGTGCCAGCAGCTCCAGGCTGGGACAGGGGACTGAAGCTTTCTTT
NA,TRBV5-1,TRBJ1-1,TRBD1,CASSYTGGDRTEAFF,TGCGCCAGCAGTTATACAGGGGGCGATCGAACTGAAGCTTTCTTT
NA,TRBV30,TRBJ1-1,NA,CAWSSLSPNTEAFF,TGTGCCTGGAGCTCGTTATCCCCGAACACTGAAGCTTTCTTT
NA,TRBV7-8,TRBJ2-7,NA,CASSLEFRYEQYF,TGTGCCAGCAGCTTAGAGTTCCGCTACGAGCAGTACTTC
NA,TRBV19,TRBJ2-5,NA,CASSISALETQYF,TGTGCCAGTAGTATATCGGCACTAGAGACCCAGTACTTC
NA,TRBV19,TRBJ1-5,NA,CASSGNRFPQPQHF,TGTGCCAGTAGTGGGAACAGGTTCCCTCAGCCCCAGCATTTT
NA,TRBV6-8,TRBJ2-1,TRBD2,CASRAPGTSVYNEQFF,TGTGCCAGCAGGGCGCCCGGGACTAGCGTTTACAATGAGCAGTTCTTC
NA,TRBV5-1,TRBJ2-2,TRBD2,CASSPKAGELGELFF,TGCGCCAGCAGCCCTAAAGCGGGAGAACTCGGGGAGCTGTTTTTT
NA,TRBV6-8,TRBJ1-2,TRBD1,CASRPGTGWGKGYTF,TGTGCCAGCAGACCGGGGACAGGATGGGGGAAAGGCTACACCTTC
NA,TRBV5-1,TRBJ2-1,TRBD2,CASSNLAGVIREQFF,TGCGCCAGCAGCAATCTAGCGGGAGTGATTCGGGAGCAGTTCTTC
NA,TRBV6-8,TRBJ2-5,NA,CASNWLRETQYF,TGTGCCAGCAACTGGCTCAGGGAGACCCAGTACTTC
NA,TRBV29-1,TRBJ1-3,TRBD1,CSVEDLQPGQGNGNTIYF,TGCAGCGTTGAAGACCTTCAACCCGGACAGGGTAACGGAAACACCATATATTTT
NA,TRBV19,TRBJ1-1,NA,CASSITDNTEAFF,TGTGCCAGTAGTATCACAGACAACACTGAAGCTTTCTTT
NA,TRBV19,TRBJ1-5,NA,CASSIVPQPQHF,TGTGCCAGTAGTATAGTACCCCAGCCCCAGCATTTT
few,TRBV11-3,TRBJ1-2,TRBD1,CASSGQTGGESYGYTF,TGTGCCAGCAGCGGACAAACAGGGGGCGAAAGCTATGGCTACACCTTC
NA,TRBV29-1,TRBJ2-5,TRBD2,CSVAGTSGFETQYF,TGCAGCGTTGCCGGGACTAGCGGGTTTGAGACCCAGTACTTC